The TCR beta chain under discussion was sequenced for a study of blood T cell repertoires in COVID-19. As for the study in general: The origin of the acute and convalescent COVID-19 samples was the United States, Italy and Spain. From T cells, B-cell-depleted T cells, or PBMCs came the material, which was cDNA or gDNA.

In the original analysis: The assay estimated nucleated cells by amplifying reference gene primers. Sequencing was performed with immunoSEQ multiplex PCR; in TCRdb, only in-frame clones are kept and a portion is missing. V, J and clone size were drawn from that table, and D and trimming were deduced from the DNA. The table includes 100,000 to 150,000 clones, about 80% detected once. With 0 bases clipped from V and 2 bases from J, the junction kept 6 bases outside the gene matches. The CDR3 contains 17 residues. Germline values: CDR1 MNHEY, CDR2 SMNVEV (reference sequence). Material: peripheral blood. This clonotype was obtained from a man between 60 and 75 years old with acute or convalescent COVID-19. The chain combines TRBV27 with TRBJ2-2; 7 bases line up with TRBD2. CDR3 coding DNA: TGTGCCAGCAGTTTATCGCGGCTAGCGGAAAACACCGGGGAGCTGTTTTTT. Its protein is CASSLSRLAENTGELFF.